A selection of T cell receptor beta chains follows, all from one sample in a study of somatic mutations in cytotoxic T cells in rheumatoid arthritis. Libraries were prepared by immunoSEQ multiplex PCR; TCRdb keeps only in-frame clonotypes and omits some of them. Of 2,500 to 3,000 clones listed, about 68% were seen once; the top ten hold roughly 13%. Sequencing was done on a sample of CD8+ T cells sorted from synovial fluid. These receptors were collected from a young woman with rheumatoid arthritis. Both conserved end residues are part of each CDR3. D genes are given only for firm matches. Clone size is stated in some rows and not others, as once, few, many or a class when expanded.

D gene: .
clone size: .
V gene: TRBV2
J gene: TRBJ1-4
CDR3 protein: CASRAPGQITTNEKLFF
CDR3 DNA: TGTGCCAGCAGGGCCCCGGGACAAATAACAACTAATGAAAAACTGTTTTTT

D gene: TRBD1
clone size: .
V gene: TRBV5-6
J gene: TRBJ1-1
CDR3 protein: CASSLGGQGMVLTEAFF
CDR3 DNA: TGTGCCAGCAGCTTGGGAGGACAGGGCATGGTTTTAACTGAAGCTTTCTTT

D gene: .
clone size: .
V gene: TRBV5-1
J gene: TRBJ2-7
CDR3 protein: CASSLEGHSYEQYF
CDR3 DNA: TGCGCCAGCAGCTTGGAGGGACACTCCTACGAGCAGTACTTC

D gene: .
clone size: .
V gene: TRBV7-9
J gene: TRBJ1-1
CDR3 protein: CASSGQLTMNTEAFF
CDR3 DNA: TGTGCCAGCAGCGGCCAGCTAACTATGAACACTGAAGCTTTCTTT

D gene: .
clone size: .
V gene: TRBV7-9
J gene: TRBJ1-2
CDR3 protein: CASSLETGYTKGYTF
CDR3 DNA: TGTGCCAGCAGCTTAGAGACAGGCTATACCAAGGGCTACACCTTC

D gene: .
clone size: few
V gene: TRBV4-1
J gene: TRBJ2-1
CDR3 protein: CASSPTGSPEQFF
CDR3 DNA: TGCGCCAGCAGCCCGACTGGGTCCCCTGAGCAGTTCTTC

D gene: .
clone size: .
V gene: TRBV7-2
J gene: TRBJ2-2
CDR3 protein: CASSRRGLHTGELFF
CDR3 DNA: TGTGCCAGCAGCCGGCGGGGACTGCACACCGGGGAGCTGTTTTTT

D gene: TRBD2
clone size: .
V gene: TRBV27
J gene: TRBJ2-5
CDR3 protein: CASSLLGGQETQYF
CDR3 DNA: TGTGCCAGCAGTTTACTCGGGGGGCAAGAGACCCAGTACTTC

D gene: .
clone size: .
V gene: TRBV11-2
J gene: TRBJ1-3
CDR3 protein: CASSKSRQVNTGNTIYF
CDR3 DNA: TGTGCCAGCAGCAAATCTCGACAGGTTAATACTGGAAACACCATATATTTT

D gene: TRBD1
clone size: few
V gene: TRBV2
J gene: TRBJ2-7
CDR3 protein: CASGQGGIYEQYF
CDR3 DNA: TGTGCCAGCGGACAGGGAGGAATTTACGAGCAGTACTTC

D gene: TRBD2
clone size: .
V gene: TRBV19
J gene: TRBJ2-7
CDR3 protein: CASSAGTSGDYEQYF
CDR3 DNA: TGTGCCAGTAGTGCAGGGACTAGCGGGGACTACGAGCAGTACTTC

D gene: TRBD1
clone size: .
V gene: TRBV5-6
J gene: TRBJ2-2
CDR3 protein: CASSWPGGAGTGELFF
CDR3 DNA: TGTGCCAGCAGCTGGCCAGGGGGTGCAGGGACCGGGGAGCTGTTTTTT

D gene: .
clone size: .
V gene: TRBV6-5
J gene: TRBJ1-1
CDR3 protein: CASRSLPNTEAFF
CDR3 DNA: TGTGCCAGCAGGTCCCTTCCGAACACTGAAGCTTTCTTT

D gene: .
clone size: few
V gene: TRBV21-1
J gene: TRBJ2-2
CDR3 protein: CASSPKGKGADTGELFF
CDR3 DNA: TGTGCCAGCAGCCCAAAGGGGAAGGGGGCGGACACCGGGGAGCTGTTTTTT

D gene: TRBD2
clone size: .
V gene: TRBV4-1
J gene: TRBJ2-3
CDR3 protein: CASSNSGGSTDTQYF
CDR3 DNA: TGCGCCAGCAGCAATAGCGGGGGATCCACAGATACGCAGTATTTT

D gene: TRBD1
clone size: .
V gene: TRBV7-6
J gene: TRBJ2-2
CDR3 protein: CASSLQGTGTGELFF
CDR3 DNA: TGTGCTAGCAGTCTACAGGGGACGGGCACCGGGGAGCTGTTTTTT

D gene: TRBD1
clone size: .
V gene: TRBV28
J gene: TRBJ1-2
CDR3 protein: CASSLHYTLGQIDYGYTF
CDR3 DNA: TGTGCCAGCAGTCTACACTATACTTTGGGACAGATAGACTATGGCTACACCTTC

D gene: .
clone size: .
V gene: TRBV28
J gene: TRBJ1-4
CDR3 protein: CASSSPPGRNEKLFF
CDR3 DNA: TGTGCCAGCAGTTCACCCCCAGGGAGGAATGAAAAACTGTTTTTT

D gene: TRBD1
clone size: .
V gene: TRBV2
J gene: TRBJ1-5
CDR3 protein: CAEGGGVEPQHF
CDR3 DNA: TGTGCCGAAGGAGGGGGCGTGGAGCCCCAGCATTTT

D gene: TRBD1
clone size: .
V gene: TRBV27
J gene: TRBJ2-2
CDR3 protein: CASSLLGGPGELFF
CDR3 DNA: TGTGCCAGCAGTTTATTAGGGGGCCCCGGGGAGCTGTTTTTT

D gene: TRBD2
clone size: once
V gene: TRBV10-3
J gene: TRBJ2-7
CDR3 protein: CAISERGESPYEQYF
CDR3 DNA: TGTGCCATCAGTGAGCGGGGGGAGTCGCCCTACGAGCAGTACTTC

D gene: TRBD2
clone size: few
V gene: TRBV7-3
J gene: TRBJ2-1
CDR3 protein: CASSLSSGGGYEQFF
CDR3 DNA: TGTGCCAGCAGCTTGAGTAGCGGGGGGGGGTATGAGCAGTTCTTC

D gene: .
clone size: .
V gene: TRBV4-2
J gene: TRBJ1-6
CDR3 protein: CASSQGTGSPLHF
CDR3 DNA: TGTGCCAGCAGCCAAGGTACAGGTTCACCCCTCCACTTT

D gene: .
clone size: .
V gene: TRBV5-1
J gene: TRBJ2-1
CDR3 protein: CASSFENPYNEQFF
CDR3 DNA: TGCGCCAGCAGCTTCGAGAATCCCTACAATGAGCAGTTCTTC

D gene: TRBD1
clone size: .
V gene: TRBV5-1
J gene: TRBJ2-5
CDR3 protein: CASSRGTGETQYF
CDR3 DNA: TGCGCCAGCAGCCGGGGGACAGGGGAGACCCAGTACTTC

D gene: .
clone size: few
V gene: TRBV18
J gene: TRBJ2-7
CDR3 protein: CASSPNDYEQYF
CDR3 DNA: TGTGCCAGCTCACCAAACGATTACGAGCAGTACTTC

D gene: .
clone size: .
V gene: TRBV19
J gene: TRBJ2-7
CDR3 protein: CASSPGSFYEQYF
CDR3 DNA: TGTGCCAGTAGTCCCGGGTCCTTCTACGAGCAGTACTTC

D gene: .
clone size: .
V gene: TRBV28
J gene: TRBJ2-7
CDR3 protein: CASSPRDGFYYEQYF
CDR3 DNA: TGTGCCAGCAGTCCCCGCGACGGTTTTTACTACGAGCAGTACTTC

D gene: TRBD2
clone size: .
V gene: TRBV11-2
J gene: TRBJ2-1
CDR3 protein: CASSLVDGGALYNEQFF
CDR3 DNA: TGTGCCAGCAGCTTAGTTGACGGGGGGGCTCTATACAATGAGCAGTTCTTC

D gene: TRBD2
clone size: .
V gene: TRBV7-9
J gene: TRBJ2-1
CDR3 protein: CASSYTGTRYNEQFF
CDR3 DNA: TGTGCCAGCAGTTATACCGGGACTAGGTACAATGAGCAGTTCTTC

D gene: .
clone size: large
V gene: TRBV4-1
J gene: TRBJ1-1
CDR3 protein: CASSPVQTGDTEAFF
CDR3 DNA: TGCGCCAGCAGCCCAGTCCAGACCGGGGACACTGAAGCTTTCTTT

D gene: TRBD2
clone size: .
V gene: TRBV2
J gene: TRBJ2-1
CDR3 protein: CASPRTSGDLSSYNEQFF
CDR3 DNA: TGTGCCAGCCCCAGGACTAGCGGGGACCTGAGCTCCTACAATGAGCAGTTCTTC

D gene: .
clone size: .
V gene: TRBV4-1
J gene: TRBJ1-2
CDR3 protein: CASSQVEGTNYGYTF
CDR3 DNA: TGCGCCAGCAGCCAAGTGGAGGGGACTAACTATGGCTACACCTTC

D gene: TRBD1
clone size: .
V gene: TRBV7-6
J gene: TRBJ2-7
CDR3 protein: CASSLATGPYEQYF
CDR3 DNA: TGTGCCAGCAGCTTAGCGACAGGGCCCTACGAGCAGTACTTC

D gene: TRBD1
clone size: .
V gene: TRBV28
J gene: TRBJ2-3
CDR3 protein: CASPPTGENTDTQYF
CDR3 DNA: TGTGCCAGCCCCCCGACAGGGGAAAACACAGATACGCAGTATTTT

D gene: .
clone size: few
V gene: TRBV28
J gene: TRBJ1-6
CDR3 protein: CASSPLGGALNSPLHF
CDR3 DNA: TGTGCCAGCAGTCCTTTGGGCGGGGCCCTTAATTCACCCCTCCACTTT

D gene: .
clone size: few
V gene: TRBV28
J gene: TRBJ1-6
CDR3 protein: CASSFGSPAGEGNSPLHF
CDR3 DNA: TGTGCCAGCAGTTTTGGCTCTCCGGCAGGGGAAGGGAATTCACCCCTCCACTTT

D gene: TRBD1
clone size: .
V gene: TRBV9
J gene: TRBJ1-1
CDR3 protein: CASSVSSLTGERAFF
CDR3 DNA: TGTGCCAGCAGCGTCAGTAGCCTGACAGGGGAGAGAGCTTTCTTT

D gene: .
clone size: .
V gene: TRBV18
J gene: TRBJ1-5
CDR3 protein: CASSPVFRAIPQHF
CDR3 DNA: TGTGCCAGCTCACCGGTGTTCAGGGCAATTCCCCAGCATTTT

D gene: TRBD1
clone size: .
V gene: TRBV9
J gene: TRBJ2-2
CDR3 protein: CASSAVTGDTGELFF
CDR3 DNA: TGTGCCAGCAGCGCCGTAACAGGGGACACCGGGGAGCTGTTTTTT

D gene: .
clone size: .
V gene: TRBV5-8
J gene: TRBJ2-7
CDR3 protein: CANSLSYYEQYF
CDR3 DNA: TGTGCCAACAGCTTGTCCTACTACGAGCAGTACTTC

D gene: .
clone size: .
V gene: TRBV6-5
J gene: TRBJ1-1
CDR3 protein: CASSYRRNTEAFF
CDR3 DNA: TGTGCCAGCAGTTACAGGAGGAACACTGAAGCTTTCTTT

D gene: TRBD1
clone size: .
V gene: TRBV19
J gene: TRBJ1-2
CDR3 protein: CASSSDRDGDYGYTF
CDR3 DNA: TGTGCCAGTAGTAGTGACAGGGACGGTGACTATGGCTACACCTTC

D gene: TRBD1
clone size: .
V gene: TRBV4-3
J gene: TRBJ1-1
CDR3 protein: CASSQDWITGGTEAFF
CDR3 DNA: TGCGCCAGCAGCCAGGATTGGATTACAGGGGGCACTGAAGCTTTCTTT

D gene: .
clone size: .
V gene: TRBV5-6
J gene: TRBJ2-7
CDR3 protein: CASSFGGYEQYF
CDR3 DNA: TGTGCCAGCAGCTTCGGGGGCTACGAGCAGTACTTC

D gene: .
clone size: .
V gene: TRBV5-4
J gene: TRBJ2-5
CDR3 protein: CASSPGQGTPQETQYF
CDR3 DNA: TGTGCCAGCAGTCCGGGGCAGGGGACCCCCCAAGAGACCCAGTACTTC

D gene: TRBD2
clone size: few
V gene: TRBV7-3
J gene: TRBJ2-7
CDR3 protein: CASSQSFDSGGAYEQYF
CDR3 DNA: TGCGCCAGCAGCCAATCCTTTGATAGCGGGGGGGCGTACGAGCAGTACTTC

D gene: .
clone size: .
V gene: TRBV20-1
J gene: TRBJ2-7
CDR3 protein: CSARAGAGQHF
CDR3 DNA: TGCAGTGCTAGAGCAGGGGCCGGGCAGCACTTC

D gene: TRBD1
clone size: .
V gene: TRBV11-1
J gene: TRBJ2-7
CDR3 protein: CASSSRDRLTYEQYF
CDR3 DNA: TGTGCCAGCAGCTCACGGGACAGATTAACCTACGAGCAGTACTTC

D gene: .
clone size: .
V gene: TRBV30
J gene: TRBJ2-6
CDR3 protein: CAWSVARALGANVLTF
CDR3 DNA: TGTGCCTGGAGTGTGGCCAGGGCTCTCGGGGCCAACGTCCTGACTTTC

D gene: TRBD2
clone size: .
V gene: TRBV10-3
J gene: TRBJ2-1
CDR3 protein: CAISEVTSGSLDEQFF
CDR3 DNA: TGTGCCATCAGTGAGGTGACTAGCGGGAGTTTGGATGAGCAGTTCTTC

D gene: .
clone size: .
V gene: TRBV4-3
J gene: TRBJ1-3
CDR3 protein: CASSQTLSSGNTIYF
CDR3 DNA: TGCGCCAGCAGCCAGACTTTGAGCTCTGGAAACACCATATATTTT

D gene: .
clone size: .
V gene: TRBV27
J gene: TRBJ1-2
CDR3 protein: CASSFGGRRPGYTF
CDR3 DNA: TGTGCCAGCAGTTTTGGAGGGAGACGGCCTGGCTACACCTTC

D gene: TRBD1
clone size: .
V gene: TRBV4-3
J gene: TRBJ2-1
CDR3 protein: CASSQELLQGVYNEQFF
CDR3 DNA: TGCGCCAGCAGCCAAGAATTGCTCCAGGGGGTCTACAATGAGCAGTTCTTC

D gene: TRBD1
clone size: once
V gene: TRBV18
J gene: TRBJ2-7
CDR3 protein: CASSHWTGEGQYF
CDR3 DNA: TGTGCCAGCTCACACTGGACAGGCGAGGGGCAGTACTTC

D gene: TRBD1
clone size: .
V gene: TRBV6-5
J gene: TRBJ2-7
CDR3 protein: CASATTGLGEQYF
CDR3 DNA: TGTGCCAGCGCCACGACAGGGCTCGGCGAGCAGTACTTC

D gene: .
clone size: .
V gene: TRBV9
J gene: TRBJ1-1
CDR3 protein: CASSEGLLHNLPFF
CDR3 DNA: TGTGCCAGCAGCGAGGGGCTTCTCCATAACCTACCTTTCTTT

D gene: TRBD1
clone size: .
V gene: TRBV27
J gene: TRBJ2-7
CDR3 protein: CASSLRTGAYEQYF
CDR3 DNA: TGTGCCAGCAGTTTACGGACAGGGGCCTACGAGCAGTACTTC

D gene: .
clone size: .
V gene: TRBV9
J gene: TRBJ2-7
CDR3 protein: CASSVGAVGSYEQYF
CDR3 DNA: TGTGCCAGCAGCGTAGGGGCAGTAGGCTCCTACGAGCAGTACTTC

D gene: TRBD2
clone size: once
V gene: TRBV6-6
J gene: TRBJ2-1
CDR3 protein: CASSYSAGGWYEQFF
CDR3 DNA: TGTGCCAGCAGTTACTCGGCGGGAGGATGGTATGAGCAGTTCTTC